The entry below describes one T cell receptor beta chain. The donors had carbamazepine-induced Stevens-Johnson syndrome or toxic epidermal necrolysis. This specimen belongs to a study of T cells in severe cutaneous drug reactions. Looking at the study overall: Recruitment ran 2011 to 2018 in Taiwan, Thailand and a European registry.

The iRepertoire multiplex PCR system with TCR subtype-specific primers built both bulk and single-cell libraries. TCRdb reworked the multiplex PCR reads into one entry per CDR3 protein, no DNA. This sample carries about 21,000 distinct CDR3 sequences, with over 6.5% going to the ten biggest clones. From germline, CDR1 is LGHNA and CDR2 YSLEER. This CDR3 comprises 15 residues. J is TRBJ1-2 and V is TRBV4-3. The material sequenced was PBMCs. The clonotype originates from a human donor with toxic epidermal necrolysis, a severe cutaneous drug reaction. The CDR3 is CASSQDPLTNYGYTF.